This T cell receptor beta chain emerged from a study of T-cell memory formation after mild COVID-19. Study outcomes and limitations: A balance of CD4 and CD8 characterized clones contracting day 15 to 85, whereas later expanders leaned CD4+.

TCRdb used MiXCR to reprocess the 5' RACE reads, holding one entry per CDR3 protein. The table has a few hundred thousand distinct CDR3 sequences, approximately 23% seen once. The CDR3 totals 15 residues. Trimming pared 1 base from V and 5 bases from J, leaving 14 bases between. The germline CDR1 and CDR2 sequences are LGHDT and YNNKEL (reference sequence). On this clonotype itself: Its antigen is not known.

The clonotype was recovered from an adult woman who had mild COVID-19 (a few samples of this study predate the infection). Cell type and time point are not known. Specimen: PBMCs or a T cell subset sorted from them (not recorded which). This sequence joins TRBV3-1 and TRBJ1-2; TRBD1 is a possible D gene (5 bases). The CDR3 is CASSQGAGREYGYTF. The DNA for the CDR3 is TGTGCCAGCAGCCAAGGTGCAGGGCGAGAGTATGGCTACACCTTC.